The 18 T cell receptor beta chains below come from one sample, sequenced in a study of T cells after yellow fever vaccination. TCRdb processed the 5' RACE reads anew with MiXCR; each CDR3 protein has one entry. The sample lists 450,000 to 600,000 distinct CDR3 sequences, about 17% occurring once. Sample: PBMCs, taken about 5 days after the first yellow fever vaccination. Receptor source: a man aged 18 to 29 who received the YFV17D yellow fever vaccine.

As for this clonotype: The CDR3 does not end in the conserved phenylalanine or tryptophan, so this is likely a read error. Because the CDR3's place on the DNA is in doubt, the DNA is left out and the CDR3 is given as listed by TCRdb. The chain's CDR3 is CASSEGPGTGAII. The chain combines TRBV2 with TRBJ2-2; TRBD1 is the table's D call and was not checked against the DNA. CDR1 is SNHLY and CDR2 is FYNNEI in the germline V gene. The CDR3 region is 13 residues in length, termini included.

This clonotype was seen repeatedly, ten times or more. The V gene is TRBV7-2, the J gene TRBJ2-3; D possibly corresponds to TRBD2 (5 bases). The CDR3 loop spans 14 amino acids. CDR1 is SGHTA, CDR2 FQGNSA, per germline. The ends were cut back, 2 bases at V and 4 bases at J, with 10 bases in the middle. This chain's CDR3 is CASSLLGGPDTQYF. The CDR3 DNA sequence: TGTGCCAGCAGCTTATTAGGAGGACCAGATACGCAGTATTTT.

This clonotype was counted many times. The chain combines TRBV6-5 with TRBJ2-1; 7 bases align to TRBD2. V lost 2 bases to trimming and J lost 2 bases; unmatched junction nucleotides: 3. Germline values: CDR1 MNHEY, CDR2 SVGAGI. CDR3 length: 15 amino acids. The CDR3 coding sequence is TGTGCCAGCAGTTACACGGGGGGTACCTACAATGAGCAGTTCTTC. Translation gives CASSYTGGTYNEQFF.

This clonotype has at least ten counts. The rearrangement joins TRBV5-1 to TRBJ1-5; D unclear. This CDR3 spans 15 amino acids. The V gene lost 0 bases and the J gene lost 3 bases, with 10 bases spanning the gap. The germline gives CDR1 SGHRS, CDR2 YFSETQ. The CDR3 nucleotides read TGCGCCAGCAGCTTGGGAACGAACTCCAATCAGCCCCAGCATTTT. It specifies CASSLGTNSNQPQHF.

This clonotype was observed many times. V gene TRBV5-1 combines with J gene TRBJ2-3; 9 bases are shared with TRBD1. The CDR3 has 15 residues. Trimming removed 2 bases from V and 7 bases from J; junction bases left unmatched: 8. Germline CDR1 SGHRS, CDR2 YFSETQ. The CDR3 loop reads CASSFGDREPHTQYF. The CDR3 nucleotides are TGCGCCAGCAGCTTCGGGGACAGGGAGCCCCATACGCAGTATTTT.

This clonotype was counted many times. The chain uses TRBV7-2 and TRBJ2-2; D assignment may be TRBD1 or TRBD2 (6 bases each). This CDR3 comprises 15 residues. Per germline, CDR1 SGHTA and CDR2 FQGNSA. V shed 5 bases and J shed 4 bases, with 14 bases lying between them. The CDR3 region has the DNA TGTGCCAGCAGCGATGGGGGGCGTGGCACCGGGGAGCTGTTTTTT. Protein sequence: CASSDGGRGTGELFF.

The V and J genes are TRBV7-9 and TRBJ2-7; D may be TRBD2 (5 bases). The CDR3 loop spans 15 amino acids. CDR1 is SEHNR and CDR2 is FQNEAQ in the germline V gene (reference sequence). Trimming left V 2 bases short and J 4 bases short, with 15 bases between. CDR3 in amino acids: CASSLTDFGLYEQYF. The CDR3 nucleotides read TGTGCCAGCAGCTTAACGGACTTCGGTCTTTACGAGCAGTACTTC.

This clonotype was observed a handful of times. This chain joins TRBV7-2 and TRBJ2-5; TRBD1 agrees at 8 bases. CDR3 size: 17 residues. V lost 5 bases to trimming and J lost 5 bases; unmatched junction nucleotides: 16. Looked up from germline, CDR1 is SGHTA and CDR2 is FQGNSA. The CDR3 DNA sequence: TGTGCCAGCAGCGCTAGACCGAGCAGGGGGCTTTGGGAGACCCAGTACTTC. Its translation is CASSARPSRGLWETQYF.

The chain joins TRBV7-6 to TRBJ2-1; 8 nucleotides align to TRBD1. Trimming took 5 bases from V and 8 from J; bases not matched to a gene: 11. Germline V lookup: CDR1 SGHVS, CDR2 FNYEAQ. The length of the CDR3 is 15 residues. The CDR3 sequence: CASSLPTDRADEQFF. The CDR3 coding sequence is TGTGCCAGCAGCCTGCCCACGGACAGGGCCGATGAGCAGTTCTTC.

The DNA for the CDR3 is TGTGCCAGCAGTCCCCTCCCCAGGCCGAGGTTTAACTATGGCTACACCTTC. It encodes CASSPLPRPRFNYGYTF. The chain links TRBV6-1 to TRBJ1-2; D unclear. V lost 5 bases to trimming and J lost 1 base, with 20 bases between them. This CDR3 has 17 residues. CDR1 and CDR2 (germline): MNHNS, SASEGT.

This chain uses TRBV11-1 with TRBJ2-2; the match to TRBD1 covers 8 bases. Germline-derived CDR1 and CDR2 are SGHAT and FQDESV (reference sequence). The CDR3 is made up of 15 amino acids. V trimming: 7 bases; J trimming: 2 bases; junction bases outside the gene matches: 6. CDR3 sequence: CASNTGTGNTGELFF. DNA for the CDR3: TGTGCCAGCAACACCGGGACAGGAAACACCGGGGAGCTGTTTTTT. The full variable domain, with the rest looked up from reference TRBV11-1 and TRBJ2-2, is EAEVAQSPRYKITEKSQAVAFWCDPISGHATLYWYRQILGQGPELLVQFQDESVVDDSQLPKDRFSAERLKGVDSTLKIQPAELGDSAMYLCASNTGTGNTGELFFGEGSRLTVL.

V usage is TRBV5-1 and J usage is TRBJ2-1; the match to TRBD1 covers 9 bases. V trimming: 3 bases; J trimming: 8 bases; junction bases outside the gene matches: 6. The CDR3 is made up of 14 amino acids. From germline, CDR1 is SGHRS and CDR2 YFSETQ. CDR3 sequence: CASSSRQGGDEQFF. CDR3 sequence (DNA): TGCGCCAGCAGCTCAAGACAGGGGGGCGATGAGCAGTTCTTC.

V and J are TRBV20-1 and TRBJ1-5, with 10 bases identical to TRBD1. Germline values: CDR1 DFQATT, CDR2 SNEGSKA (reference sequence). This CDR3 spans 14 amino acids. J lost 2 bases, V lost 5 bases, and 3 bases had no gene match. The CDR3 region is CSAGGTGGNQPQHF. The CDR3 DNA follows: TGCAGTGCTGGGGGGACAGGGGGCAATCAGCCCCAGCATTTT.

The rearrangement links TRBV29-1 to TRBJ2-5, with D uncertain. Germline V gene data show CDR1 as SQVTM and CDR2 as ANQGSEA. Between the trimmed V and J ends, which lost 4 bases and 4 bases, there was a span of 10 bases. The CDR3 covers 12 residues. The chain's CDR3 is CSVVRLPETQYF. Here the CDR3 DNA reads TGCAGCGTTGTGCGGCTGCCAGAGACCCAGTACTTC.

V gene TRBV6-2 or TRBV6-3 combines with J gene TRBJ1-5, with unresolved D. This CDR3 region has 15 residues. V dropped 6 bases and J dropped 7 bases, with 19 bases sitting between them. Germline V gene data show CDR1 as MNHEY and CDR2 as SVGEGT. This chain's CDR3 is CASRNDYTQEQPQHF. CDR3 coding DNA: TGTGCCAGCAGAAACGATTACACCCAGGAACAGCCCCAGCATTTT.

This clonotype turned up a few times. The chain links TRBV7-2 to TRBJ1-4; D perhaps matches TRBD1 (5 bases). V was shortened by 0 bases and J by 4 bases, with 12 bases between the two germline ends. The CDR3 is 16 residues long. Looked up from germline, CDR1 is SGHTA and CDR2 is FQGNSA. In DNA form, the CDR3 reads TGTGCCAGCAGCTTAGCGAGGGCAGGGAATAATGAAAAACTGTTTTTT. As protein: CASSLARAGNNEKLFF.

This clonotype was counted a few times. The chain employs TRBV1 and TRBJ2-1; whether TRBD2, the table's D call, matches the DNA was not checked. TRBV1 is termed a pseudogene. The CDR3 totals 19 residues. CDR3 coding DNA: TGCACCAGCAGCCAAGACGTGGGGGGTAGCCGAGGGCCATACAATGAGCAGTTCTTC. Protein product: CTSSQDVGGSRGPYNEQFF.

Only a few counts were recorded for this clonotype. CDR3 coding DNA: TGCAGTGCTAGGGGCGGGGATGTTGGTGGCTACACCTTC. It is translated as CSARGGDVGGYTF. The chain joins TRBV20-1 to TRBJ1-2; unclear D gene. This CDR3 is built from 13 residues. V lost 3 bases, J lost 7 bases, and 15 bases lay in between. Germline V CDR1 and CDR2: DFQATT, SNEGSKA (reference sequence).